Below are 31 T cell receptor beta chains sequenced from a single sample in a study of T cells in Graves' hyperthyroidism and ophthalmopathy. Amplification of TCR beta CDR3 regions used RNA as the template. When the TCR CDR3 underwent first-round RT-PCR, the HTBI primer set was used. In TCRdb, the multiplex PCR reads were re-called with MiXCR into one record per CDR3 protein. The repertoire holds about 510,000 distinct CDR3 sequences, with around 15% as singletons. The material sequenced was blood. The source is a woman aged 35 to 49 with Graves' hyperthyroidism.

This clonotype was observed at least ten times. V is TRBV28 and J is TRBJ2-2, with D perhaps matching TRBD2 (7 bases). There are 15 residues in the CDR3. Germline lookup yields CDR1 MDHEN and CDR2 SYDVKM. The V end lost 5 bases, the J end lost 9 bases, and 19 bases lay between the germline ends. The CDR3 coding sequence is TGTGCCAGCAGTCCCTGGGGGGGCGAGGGCCGGGAGCTGTTTTTT. Translated, it gives CASSPWGGEGRELFF.

There are many counts of this clonotype. The V gene is TRBV5-1, the J gene TRBJ2-1; perhaps TRBD1 as D (6 bases). V was shortened by 4 bases and J by 7 bases, with 18 bases between the two germline ends. The CDR3 spans 15 residues. Looked up from germline, CDR1 is SGHRS and CDR2 is YFSETQ. In nucleotides, the CDR3 is TGCGCCAGCAGCCTCCTATCCCGACAGGCGAATGAGCAGTTCTTC. Translating gives CASSLLSRQANEQFF.

There are many counts of this clonotype. The chain is built from TRBV20-1 and TRBJ2-7; TRBD1 matches at 7 bases. Germline V gene lookup returns CDR1 DFQATT and CDR2 SNEGSKA (reference sequence). The CDR3 extends over 12 amino acids. V was clipped by 5 bases and J by 5 bases; unmatched bases: 6. The CDR3 is CSAGPTGNEQYF. The CDR3 DNA follows: TGCAGTGCTGGCCCGACAGGGAACGAGCAGTACTTC.

This clonotype has just a few counts. The chain couples TRBV11-3 to TRBJ2-2; a possible D gene is TRBD1 (6 bases). Trimming cost V 1 base and J 4 bases, with 13 bases left between them. The germline V gene has CDR1 SGHNT and CDR2 YENEEA. CDR3 size: 16 residues. The CDR3, as DNA: TGTGCCAGCAGCTTAGGTCTCAGGGGAGCCACCGGGGAGCTGTTTTTT. It translates to CASSLGLRGATGELFF.

The sample holds a few counts of this clonotype. A read error may be the cause here, since a much bigger clone is one base away. The chain combines TRBV11-3 with TRBJ2-2; 7 nucleotides agree with TRBD2. CDR3 length: 16 amino acids. CDR1 is SGHNT and CDR2 is YENEEA in the germline V gene. CDR3: CASSLVAGANAGELFF. CDR3 nucleotides: TGTGCCAGCAGCTTAGTGGCGGGAGCGAACGCCGGGGAGCTGTTTTTT.

This clonotype was picked up many times. This chain uses TRBV12-5 with TRBJ2-3; no reliable D call. The ends were cut back, 2 bases at V and 8 bases at J, with 14 bases in the middle. Per germline, CDR1 LGHNT and CDR2 FRNRAP. This CDR3 has 14 residues. The CDR3 reads CASGLPQVSGTQYF. DNA for the CDR3: TGTGCTAGTGGTTTGCCTCAGGTTTCGGGTACGCAGTATTTT.

Ten or more counts support this clonotype. CDR3 nucleotides: TGTGCCAGCAGCTTGCCGGGTACAGGGACTGAAGCTTTCTTT. It specifies CASSLPGTGTEAFF. This chain connects TRBV5-5 to TRBJ1-1; a possible D gene is TRBD1 (6 bases). This CDR3 is built from 14 residues. V shed 1 base and J shed 5 bases, with 12 bases lying between them. Germline V gene data show CDR1 as SGHKS and CDR2 as YYEKEE (reference sequence).

The chain has TRBV2 and TRBJ2-1; 10 nucleotides align to TRBD2. The CDR3 runs 16 residues. V lost 6 bases and J lost 4; bases outside the gene matches: 9. CDR1 SNHLY and CDR2 FYNNEI come from the germline V gene. The CDR3 DNA reads TGTGCCAGCAGCTTCCTAGCGGGAGTCTCATACAATGAGCAGTTCTTC. Its translation: CASSFLAGVSYNEQFF.

This rearrangement joins TRBV6-1 to TRBJ2-7; perhaps TRBD1 as D (5 bases). Trimming stripped 7 bases from V and 6 bases from J, with 19 bases between. The CDR3 has 14 residues. Germline CDR1 MNHNS, CDR2 SASEGT. CDR3: CASTGMRGPGEQYF. The CDR3 DNA follows: TGTGCCAGCACAGGGATGAGAGGCCCCGGCGAGCAGTACTTC.

This clonotype was seen many times. This chain links TRBV2 with TRBJ2-5; D remains ambiguous. Germline lookup yields CDR1 SNHLY and CDR2 FYNNEI. Trimming pared 4 bases from V and 3 bases from J, leaving 6 bases between. CDR3 length: 12 amino acids. The CDR3 region is CASSGQEETQYF. CDR3 nucleotide sequence: TGTGCCAGCAGTGGTCAGGAAGAGACCCAGTACTTC.

This clonotype has a count of ten or more. The chain carries TRBV3-1 and TRBJ2-7, with D hard to call. The CDR3 contains 15 residues. Germline assignment: CDR1 LGHDT and CDR2 YNNKEL (reference sequence). The V and J ends lost 2 bases and 3 bases respectively, with 14 bases between them. CDR3 DNA: TGTGCCAGCAGCCAACCGGTCCACGGTCTCTACGAGCAGTACTTC. Protein product: CASSQPVHGLYEQYF.

This clonotype has a count of ten or more. This chain connects TRBV6-1 to TRBJ2-7; 7 bases line up with TRBD1. The V segment lost 6 bases and the J segment 5 bases; nucleotides outside the gene matches: 7. The CDR3 sequence is 13 residues long. The germline gives CDR1 MNHNS, CDR2 SASEGT. The CDR3 region has the DNA TGTGCCAGCAGCCCCACCGGGACAGACGAGCAGTACTTC. It specifies CASSPTGTDEQYF.

The V call is TRBV9, the J call TRBJ2-1; TRBD2 is a possible D gene (6 bases). V shed 0 bases and J shed 2 bases, with 9 bases lying between them. The V gene's germline CDR1 is SGDLS and CDR2 YYNGEE. The CDR3 totals 15 residues. CDR3 sequence (DNA): TGTGCCAGCAGCGTAGGACTAGGCGCCTACAATGAGCAGTTCTTC. It specifies CASSVGLGAYNEQFF.

Ten or more counts support this clonotype. The chain joins TRBV28 to TRBJ2-7; 12 bases align to TRBD2. Germline V gene lookup returns CDR1 MDHEN and CDR2 SYDVKM. The CDR3 has 15 residues. Trimming cost V 5 bases and J 6 bases; bases outside gene matches: 8. In DNA, the CDR3 is TGTGCCAGCAGTGAAAGACTAGCGGGAGTTGGCGAGCAGTACTTC. Translated: CASSERLAGVGEQYF.

In its sample, this clonotype was seen many times. The chain carries TRBV2 and TRBJ2-7; the D gene is possibly TRBD1 (6 bases). The CDR3 is made up of 14 amino acids. Trimming removed 4 bases from V and 0 bases from J, with 10 bases in between. Germline CDR1 is SNHLY and CDR2 is FYNNEI. This chain's CDR3 is CASSGQESSYEQYF. CDR3 in DNA: TGTGCCAGCAGTGGACAGGAGTCCTCCTACGAGCAGTACTTC. Drawing the rest from reference TRBV2 and TRBJ2-7, the complete variable domain is EPEVTQTPSHQVTQMGQEVILRCVPISNHLYFYWYRQILGQKVEFLVSFYNNEISEKSEIFDDQFSVERPDGSNFTLKIRSTKLEDSAMYFCASSGQESSYEQYFGPGTRLTVT.

This clonotype was found many times. One end of the junction does not line up with germline, which may come from a read error. The rearrangement uses TRBV12-3 or TRBV12-4 and TRBJ2-5, with 9 bases that match TRBD2. This CDR3 spans 15 amino acids. CDR3 loop: CASSIAGASQETQYF. CDR3 coding DNA: TGTGCCAGCAGTATAGCGGGGGCCTCCCAAGAGACCCAGTACTTC.

This clonotype was picked up many times. This chain joins TRBV30 and TRBJ2-3; D unclear. CDR3 length equals 18 residues. The V end was cut by 0 bases, the J end by 4 bases, with 23 bases between. Germline V gives CDR1 GTSNPN, CDR2 SVGIG (reference sequence). The CDR3 is CAWSVPYKSGPDADTQYF. The DNA for the CDR3 is TGTGCCTGGAGTGTACCGTATAAATCGGGCCCTGACGCAGATACGCAGTATTTT.

V is TRBV6-1 and J is TRBJ1-2; D unclear. CDR1 is MNHNS and CDR2 is SASEGT in the germline V gene. V lost 0 bases, J lost 1 base, and 6 bases lay in between. The CDR3 length is 14 residues. The CDR3, as DNA: TGTGCCAGCAGTGAAGCAGCCGGTAACTATGGCTACACCTTC. Protein: CASSEAAGNYGYTF.

This clonotype was counted many times. The gene calls are TRBV12-5 and TRBJ2-3, with D unclear. V gave up 0 bases and J gave up 0 bases, with 10 bases separating them. The CDR3 is 16 residues long. The germline CDR1 and CDR2 sequences are LGHNT and FRNRAP. The CDR3 DNA follows: TGTGCTAGTGGTTTGGTACCCGCGGCCAGCACAGATACGCAGTATTTT. It is translated as CASGLVPAASTDTQYF.

This clonotype was seen ten or more times. This chain links TRBV28 with TRBJ1-5, with D unresolved. Germline CDR1 is MDHEN and CDR2 is SYDVKM. The CDR3 runs to 13 residues. V was clipped by 5 bases and J by 5 bases, with 10 bases between them. The DNA of the CDR3 is TGTGCCAGCAGTCCCCTTACGGATCAGCCCCAGCATTTT. Translating gives CASSPLTDQPQHF.

This clonotype was detected many times. The chain uses TRBV20-1 and TRBJ1-1; TRBD1 matches 7 bases. Germline-derived CDR1 and CDR2 are DFQATT and SNEGSKA (reference sequence). This CDR3 region has 13 residues. Germline trimming cut 3 bases from V and 1 base from J; bases unmatched to any gene: 2. In DNA form, the CDR3 reads TGCAGTGCTAGGGGACAGCAGAACACTGAAGCTTTCTTT. This codes for CSARGQQNTEAFF.

The chain links TRBV5-1 to TRBJ2-7; D remains ambiguous. CDR3 size: 15 residues. The V end lost 0 bases, the J end lost 5 bases, and 15 bases lay between the germline ends. Germline V gene lookup returns CDR1 SGHRS and CDR2 YFSETQ. The CDR3 nucleotides are TGCGCCAGCAGCTTGGATTCTGCACCTCTTAACGAGCAGTACTTC. Translating it yields CASSLDSAPLNEQYF.

This clonotype appeared many times. The V and J genes are TRBV7-2 and TRBJ1-1, with 8 positions matching TRBD1. The CDR3 has 16 amino acids. Germline trimming cut 3 bases from V and 4 bases from J; bases unmatched to any gene: 10. Germline V gene sequence: CDR1 SGHTA, CDR2 FQGNSA. The CDR3 nucleotides are TGTGCCAGCAGCTTCCTTCCCCCGACAGGGGCCACTGAAGCTTTCTTT. Its translation is CASSFLPPTGATEAFF.

This clonotype was seen only a few times. This chain joins TRBV5-8 and TRBJ2-5, with no clear D. The CDR3 is made up of 13 amino acids. V lost 5 bases to trimming and J lost 5 bases, with 13 bases between them. Looked up from germline, CDR1 is SGHTS and CDR2 is YDEGEE. CDR3 bases: TGTGCCAGCAGGGCCAACGAGGTGGAGACCCAGTACTTC. Protein sequence: CASRANEVETQYF.

This clonotype showed up many times. J is TRBJ2-1 and V is TRBV30; 11 positions match TRBD2. Germline-derived CDR1 and CDR2 are GTSNPN and SVGIG (reference sequence). The CDR3 is 17 residues long. V trimming: 0 bases; J trimming: 6 bases; junction bases outside the gene matches: 10. The DNA of the CDR3 is TGTGCCTGGAGTGTACGAAGTGCTAGCGGGAGGACCAATGAGCAGTTCTTC. Translation: CAWSVRSASGRTNEQFF.

This clonotype was seen ten or more times. This chain links TRBV20-1 with TRBJ2-7; the D gene could be TRBD1 or TRBD2 (5 bases each). V was pared by 4 bases and J by 2 bases, with 9 bases between. The CDR3 is 12 residues long. CDR1 is DFQATT, CDR2 SNEGSKA, per germline (reference sequence). CDR3: CSATGTPYEQYF. The CDR3 DNA is TGCAGTGCTACGGGGACGCCCTACGAGCAGTACTTC.

As for this clonotype: A much more abundant neighbour one base away suggests this may be a read error. The V call is TRBV18, the J call TRBJ2-1; 8 positions match TRBD1. The germline V gene has CDR1 KGHSH and CDR2 LQKENI. The CDR3 extends over 14 amino acids. The CDR3 loop is CASSPRRGLGEQSF. CDR3 bases: TGTGCCAGCTCACCTCGCAGGGGGCTGGGTGAGCAGTCCTTC.

This clonotype occurred many times. The rearrangement links TRBV2 to TRBJ2-3; 12 bases match TRBD2. CDR1 and CDR2 (germline): SNHLY, FYNNEI. V gave up 5 bases and J gave up 4 bases; unmatched junction bases: 4. The CDR3 has 15 amino acids. The CDR3: CASSPWTSGADTQYF. Here the CDR3 DNA reads TGTGCCAGCAGTCCCTGGACTAGCGGGGCAGATACGCAGTATTTT.

V is TRBV15 and J is TRBJ2-1; D is unresolved. The V end lost 0 bases, the J end lost 8 bases, and 8 bases lay between the germline ends. Germline assignment: CDR1 LNHNV and CDR2 YYDKDF (reference sequence). The CDR3 loop spans 13 amino acids. CDR3 DNA sequence: TGTGCCACCAGCAGAGATAAGATCTATGAGCAGTTCTTC. This gives the protein CATSRDKIYEQFF.

This clonotype was observed many times. V is TRBV7-6 and J is TRBJ1-6, with 7 bases lining up with TRBD1. V trimming: 1 base; J trimming: 5 bases; junction bases outside the gene matches: 11. CDR1 and CDR2 from the germline V gene are SGHVS and FNYEAQ. The CDR3 is made up of 18 amino acids. The CDR3, as DNA: TGTGCCAGCAGCTTAGTCTTGCCTTCCGGGACAGATAATTCACCCCTCCACTTT. It yields the protein CASSLVLPSGTDNSPLHF.

In nucleotides, the CDR3 is TGTGCCAGCAGCTTAGATCCGGGACAGGGTACGGGTGAGCAGTACTTC. Translation gives CASSLDPGQGTGEQYF. The chain employs TRBV7-6 and TRBJ2-7; 9 nucleotides align to TRBD1. Trimming removed 1 base from V and 7 bases from J; junction bases left unmatched: 11. The length of the CDR3 is 16 residues. Germline V gene data show CDR1 as SGHVS and CDR2 as FNYEAQ. Drawing the rest from reference TRBV7-6 and TRBJ2-7, the complete variable domain is GAGVSQSPRYKVTKRGQDVALRCDPISGHVSLYWYRQALGQGPEFLTYFNYEAQQDKSGLPNDRFSAERPEGSISTLTIQRTEQRDSAMYRCASSLDPGQGTGEQYFGPGTRLTVT.